Listed here are 19 T cell receptor beta chains from one sample, sequenced in a study of blood T cell repertoires in COVID-19. Measured with immunoSEQ multiplex PCR; TCRdb has only the in-frame clones, and not every one. The sample has about 55,000 clones, 90% seen once; the top ten hold approximately 6.2%. The sample was peripheral blood. Receptors were obtained from a man aged 35 to 55 with acute or convalescent COVID-19.

The rearrangement uses TRBV5-8 and TRBJ1-2; D call uncertain. CDR1 and CDR2 (germline): SGHTS, YDEGEE. CDR3 size: 11 residues. Trimming cost V 2 bases and J 4 bases, with 3 bases left between them. Here the CDR3 reads CASSFGYGYTF. DNA of the CDR3: TGTGCCAGCAGCTTCGGCTATGGCTACACCTTC.

V is TRBV5-1 and J is TRBJ1-2, with 12 bases fitting TRBD1. Germline lookup yields CDR1 SGHRS and CDR2 YFSETQ. Unmatched junction bases numbered 17, after V lost 3 bases and J lost 8 bases. The length of the CDR3 is 18 residues. This chain's CDR3 is CASSSTLPGTGGQGGYTF. Written as DNA, the CDR3 is TGCGCCAGCAGCTCGACCCTTCCCGGGACAGGGGGCCAGGGGGGCTACACCTTC. Looking up the rest from reference TRBV5-1 and TRBJ1-2 gives the full variable domain: KAGVTQTPRYLIKTRGQQVTLSCSPISGHRSVSWYQQTPGQGLQFLFEYFSETQRNKGNFPGRFSGRQFSNSRSEMNVSTLELGDSALYLCASSSTLPGTGGQGGYTFGSGTRLTVV.

V gene TRBV7-6 combines with J gene TRBJ1-1, with 10 positions matching TRBD1. Germline loops: CDR1 SGHVS, CDR2 FNYEAQ. The junction had 3 bases not matched to a gene; V was cut back by 5 bases and J by 0 bases. CDR3 length: 15 residues. The CDR3 is CASSLGQGLNTEAFF. The CDR3 coding sequence is TGTGCCAGCAGCCTGGGACAGGGGCTGAACACTGAAGCTTTCTTT. The full variable domain, completed using reference TRBV7-6 and TRBJ1-1, is GAGVSQSPRYKVTKRGQDVALRCDPISGHVSLYWYRQALGQGPEFLTYFNYEAQQDKSGLPNDRFSAERPEGSISTLTIQRTEQRDSAMYRCASSLGQGLNTEAFFGQGTRLTVV.

J is TRBJ2-7 and V is TRBV19; 10 bases agree with TRBD2. V lost 7 bases and J lost 1; bases outside the gene matches: 7. The CDR3 has 15 residues. Germline CDR1 is LNHDA and CDR2 is SQIVND (reference sequence). Here the CDR3 reads CASNSLAGPSYEQYF. The CDR3 bases are TGTGCCAGTAATTCACTAGCGGGGCCATCCTACGAGCAGTACTTC.

The chain carries TRBV13 and TRBJ2-1; 14 bases are shared with TRBD2. Germline loops: CDR1 PRHDT, CDR2 FYEKMQ (reference sequence). The junction had 10 bases not matched to a gene; V was cut back by 5 bases and J by 4 bases. CDR3 length: 18 residues. The CDR3 bases are TGTGCCAGCAGCACCAGACTAGCGGGAGGGCCTGGGTACAATGAGCAGTTCTTC. Its protein is CASSTRLAGGPGYNEQFF. Full variable domain (missing parts from reference TRBV13 and TRBJ2-1): AAGVIQSPRHLIKEKRETATLKCYPIPRHDTVYWYQQGPGQDPQFLISFYEKMQSDKGSIPDRFSAQQFSDYHSELNMSSLELGDSALYFCASSTRLAGGPGYNEQFFGPGTRLTVL.

CDR3 nucleotide sequence: TGCGCCAGCAGATTAAGGACAGCCGTCTCCTACAATGAGCAGTTCTTC. This codes for CASRLRTAVSYNEQFF. The V gene is TRBV5-1, the J gene TRBJ2-1, with D perhaps TRBD1 (6 bases). The CDR3 has 16 amino acids. V lost 5 bases and J 0 bases, leaving 15 bases between the germline ends. Looked up from germline, CDR1 is SGHRS and CDR2 is YFSETQ.

The rearrangement links TRBV6-5 to TRBJ2-1, with unresolved D. Per germline, CDR1 MNHEY and CDR2 SVGAGI. With 8 bases removed from V and 3 bases from J, the gap between germline ends came to 5 bases. The CDR3 is 11 amino acids. The DNA of the CDR3 is TGTGCCAGCGGCCTCTACAATGAGCAGTTCTTC. It is translated as CASGLYNEQFF.

V usage is TRBV18 and J usage is TRBJ2-7; 16 nucleotides line up with TRBD2. Germline loops: CDR1 KGHSH, CDR2 LQKENI. V trimming: 0 bases; J trimming: 2 bases; junction bases outside the gene matches: 4. The CDR3 totals 18 residues. The CDR3: CASSPPGLAGGEAYEQYF. In nucleotides, the CDR3 is TGTGCCAGCTCACCACCGGGACTAGCGGGGGGGGAAGCCTACGAGCAGTACTTC.

V and J are TRBV21-1 and TRBJ1-5. TRBV21-1 is annotated as a pseudogene. This CDR3 contains 14 residues. The CDR3 protein is CASSGGAQGQPQHF. For the CDR3, the DNA is TGTGCCAGCAGCGGGGGGGCGCAGGGTCAGCCCCAGCATTTT.

This rearrangement joins TRBV20-1 to TRBJ1-3; maybe TRBD1 (6 bases). The CDR3 contains 16 residues. V was pared by 3 bases and J by 4 bases, with 19 bases between. Germline-derived CDR1 and CDR2 are DFQATT and SNEGSKA (reference sequence). CDR3 in DNA: TGCAGTGCTAGTAGGGGGAAGGCGCGGAGCGGAAACACCATATATTTT. It specifies CSASRGKARSGNTIYF.

In its sample, this clone was seen once. V and J are TRBV5-1 and TRBJ1-5; the D gene is possibly TRBD1 (5 bases). V was clipped by 0 bases and J by 4 bases, with 8 bases between them. This CDR3 comprises 14 residues. Germline V gene lookup returns CDR1 SGHRS and CDR2 YFSETQ. The CDR3 loop is CASSLGGVNQPQHF. DNA of the CDR3: TGCGCCAGCAGCTTGGGGGGGGTTAATCAGCCCCAGCATTTT.

This rearrangement joins TRBV6-5 to TRBJ2-5; 9 bases fit TRBD1. The V segment lost 6 bases and the J segment 2 bases; nucleotides outside the gene matches: 7. Germline V CDR1 and CDR2: MNHEY, SVGAGI. The CDR3 totals 15 residues. CDR3 sequence (DNA): TGTGCCAGCAGGCGCCAGACAGGGGGACAAGAGACCCAGTACTTC. It specifies CASRRQTGGQETQYF.

The chain combines TRBV2 with TRBJ2-1; TRBD1 matches at 8 bases. This CDR3 region has 14 residues. Germline V gives CDR1 SNHLY, CDR2 FYNNEI. After removal of 10 bases from V and 0 bases from J, the junction contained 5 bases not matched to a gene. This chain's CDR3 is CAILDRDSYNEQFF. CDR3 bases: TGTGCCATCTTGGACAGGGACTCCTACAATGAGCAGTTCTTC.

The chain recombines TRBV27 with TRBJ1-2, with D uncertain. The CDR3 contains 14 residues. Trimming took off 1 base at V and 5 bases at J, with 11 bases between the two ends. Germline V gives CDR1 MNHEY, CDR2 SMNVEV (reference sequence). CDR3 DNA sequence: TGTGCCAGCAGTTTATATCCGGCGGCATATGGCTACACCTTC. It is translated as CASSLYPAAYGYTF.

This chain joins TRBV28 and TRBJ2-5; D might be TRBD1 (6 bases). The CDR3 consists of 14 residues. Trimming left V 6 bases short and J 4 bases short, with 15 bases between. Germline V gene lookup returns CDR1 MDHEN and CDR2 SYDVKM. The CDR3 is CASRTQGWGETQYF. The CDR3, as DNA: TGTGCCAGCAGGACCCAGGGGTGGGGAGAGACCCAGTACTTC.

The sample holds one count of this clone. The genes are TRBV4-2 and TRBJ1-3, with 7 bases identical to TRBD1. CDR1 is LGHNA, CDR2 YNFKEQ, per germline. CDR3 size: 16 residues. The V segment lost 4 bases and the J segment 0 bases; nucleotides outside the gene matches: 6. Here the CDR3 DNA reads TGTGCCAGCAGCCCCCAAGGGGGCGACTCTGGAAACACCATATATTTT. This codes for CASSPQGGDSGNTIYF.

This clone was seen just once. The genes are TRBV18 and TRBJ2-1; possibly TRBD2 for D (5 bases). Per germline, CDR1 KGHSH and CDR2 LQKENI. The V end was cut by 6 bases, the J end by 1 base, with 10 bases between. CDR3 size: 14 residues. CDR3 residues: CASSPTRSYNEQFF. The CDR3 region has the DNA TGTGCCAGCTCCCCTACTAGATCCTACAATGAGCAGTTCTTC.

This clone is medium-sized in the sample. This chain links TRBV4-2 with TRBJ2-3; 7 bases line up with TRBD2. The CDR3 consists of 19 residues. Per the germline V gene, CDR1 is LGHNA and CDR2 is YNFKEQ. V was clipped by 4 bases and J by 2 bases; unmatched bases: 18. CDR3: CASSPGEASGALNTDTQYF. The DNA of the CDR3 is TGTGCCAGCAGCCCCGGTGAAGCTAGCGGAGCGCTTAACACAGATACGCAGTATTTT.

The gene calls are TRBV5-5 and TRBJ1-2, with 9 nucleotides matching TRBD1. CDR3 size: 16 residues. V trimming: 4 bases; J trimming: 4 bases; junction bases outside the gene matches: 11. Germline CDR1 and CDR2: SGHKS and YYEKEE (reference sequence). Written as DNA, the CDR3 is TGTGCCAGCAGCCACGGGACAGGGCGGGACGGCTATGGCTACACCTTC. The encoded protein is CASSHGTGRDGYGYTF.